The 30 T cell receptor beta chains reported below all come from one sample, sequenced in a study of type 1 regulatory T cells (dated by TCRdb to the early 2020s). The sequencing machine was an Illumina MiSeq. In-frame beta chains were kept once TCRdb had trimmed the public reads at Q25 with fastp and called clones with MiXCR. One record per CDR3 amino acid sequence lists the most common genes and DNA. This sample is represented by about 67,000 distinct CDR3 sequences; almost 50% of them were singletons. The ten most abundant clones make up less than 2.5% of the sample. Their antigens are not known. The source material was cultured non-Tr1 T cells, either the whole culture or a sorted T cell fraction (not recorded which). Per the publication, the cell subset or site label means: non-Tr1 population from the T-allo10 product. The source of these receptors is a human donor in good health.

J is TRBJ2-1 and V is TRBV7-9; TRBD1 is a possible D gene (5 bases). V was trimmed by 8 bases and J by 9 bases, leaving 17 bases between them. Germline CDR1 reads SEHNR; CDR2 reads FQNEAQ (reference sequence). The CDR3 spans 13 residues. CDR3 sequence (DNA): TGTGCCAGCTCCGGACATCCTAATGTTGAGCAGTTCTTC. Translating gives CASSGHPNVEQFF.

V usage is TRBV4-2 and J usage is TRBJ2-2, with 9 bases that match TRBD2. Trimming cost V 5 bases and J 0 bases; bases outside gene matches: 4. Germline lookup yields CDR1 LGHNA and CDR2 YNFKEQ. This CDR3 is 16 amino acids long. The CDR3, as DNA: TGTGCCAGCAGCAAGCTAGCGGGGACGAACACCGGGGAGCTGTTTTTT. It yields the protein CASSKLAGTNTGELFF.

This clonotype was counted only a few times. The chain combines TRBV5-1 with TRBJ2-7; 11 nucleotides agree with TRBD2. Per the germline V gene, CDR1 is SGHRS and CDR2 is YFSETQ. The V segment lost 5 bases and the J segment 2 bases; nucleotides outside the gene matches: 9. The CDR3 contains 16 residues. This CDR3 reads CASRLTGTSGPYEQYF. The CDR3 DNA reads TGCGCCAGCAGACTGACCGGGACTAGCGGACCCTACGAGCAGTACTTC.

The J gene is TRBJ2-4, the V gene TRBV5-5, with D uncertain. V was trimmed by 2 bases and J by 8 bases, leaving 11 bases between them. CDR1 and CDR2 from the germline V gene are SGHKS and YYEKEE (reference sequence). The CDR3 has 13 residues. This CDR3 is CASSFHQLDIQYF. For the CDR3, the DNA is TGTGCCAGCAGCTTCCACCAGTTGGACATTCAGTACTTC.

The chain carries TRBV6-1 and TRBJ2-3; the match to TRBD2 covers 8 bases. Trimming at V came to 7 bases and at J to 4 bases, leaving 10 bases not matched to a gene. The CDR3 runs 15 residues. Germline V CDR1 and CDR2: MNHNS, SASEGT. The CDR3 DNA reads TGTGCCAGCACCCGGGGGGGGCTAGCCGCAGATACGCAGTATTTT. It is translated as CASTRGGLAADTQYF.

Only a few counts were recorded for this clonotype. The genes are TRBV20-1 and TRBJ1-6, with a weak D call TRBD1 (5 bases). The V gene lost 7 bases and the J gene lost 0 bases, with 13 bases spanning the gap. The germline V gene encodes CDR1 DFQATT and CDR2 SNEGSKA (reference sequence). The CDR3 has 15 residues. This CDR3 reads CSGTRGGSYNSPLHF. The CDR3 nucleotides read TGCAGTGGCACCCGGGGGGGCTCCTATAATTCACCCCTCCACTTT.

The V and J genes are TRBV2 and TRBJ1-1; TRBD1 is a possible D gene (6 bases). Deletions cut 7 bases from V and 1 base from J, with 13 bases between. Germline CDR1 is SNHLY and CDR2 is FYNNEI. This CDR3 has 14 amino acids. CDR3 bases: TGTGCCAGCATTCGGGAACAGGGGAACACTGAAGCTTTCTTT. This sequence encodes CASIREQGNTEAFF.

This clonotype turned up a few times. The chain employs TRBV5-1 and TRBJ2-1; D may be TRBD1 or TRBD2 (5 bases each). V lost 4 bases and J 2 bases, leaving 10 bases between the germline ends. Per the germline V gene, CDR1 is SGHRS and CDR2 is YFSETQ. The CDR3 is 14 residues long. The CDR3 loop reads CASSLRGPYNEQFF. The CDR3 nucleotides are TGCGCCAGCAGCCTCCGGGGCCCCTACAATGAGCAGTTCTTC.

The DNA for the CDR3 is TGTGCCAGCAGTGCTGTGCAGGGGGGTGTGACAGATACGCAGTATTTT. This gives the protein CASSAVQGGVTDTQYF. The V call is TRBV2, the J call TRBJ2-3; a weak D match, TRBD1 (7 bases). Germline CDR1 reads SNHLY; CDR2 reads FYNNEI. V shed 4 bases and J shed 3 bases, with 17 bases lying between them. CDR3 length: 16 residues.

The genes are TRBV7-2 and TRBJ1-1; TRBD1 might be the D (6 bases). This CDR3 contains 15 residues. CDR1 is SGHTA, CDR2 FQGNSA, per germline. Trimming removed 5 bases at V and 0 bases at J, with 13 bases between. CDR3 sequence: CASSPETGVNTEAFF. The CDR3 DNA reads TGTGCCAGCAGCCCAGAGACAGGAGTGAACACTGAAGCTTTCTTT. The entire variable domain, with the rest obtained from reference TRBV7-2 and TRBJ1-1, is as follows: GAGVSQSPSNKVTEKGKDVELRCDPISGHTALYWYRQSLGQGLEFLIYFQGNSAPDKSGLPSDRFSAERTGGSVSTLTIQRTQQEDSAVYLCASSPETGVNTEAFFGQGTRLTVV.

The rearrangement uses TRBV7-8 and TRBJ2-1, with 7 bases matching TRBD2. This CDR3 has 14 amino acids. Germline lookup yields CDR1 SGHVS and CDR2 FQNEAQ. With V trimmed by 1 base and J by 7 bases, 4 bases remained unmatched. The CDR3 nucleotides read TGTGCCAGCAGCTTAGTGGTTAGCGGGAATGAGCAGTTCTTC. The encoded protein is CASSLVVSGNEQFF.

The chain recombines TRBV6-6 with TRBJ1-1; no clear D gene. Trimming removed 7 bases from V and 7 bases from J, with 19 bases in between. Germline CDR1 is MNHNY and CDR2 is SVGAGI (reference sequence). The CDR3 covers 14 residues. The CDR3 loop is CASTDIRPIDEAFF. CDR3 sequence (DNA): TGTGCCAGCACAGACATACGACCCATAGATGAAGCTTTCTTT.

CDR3 residues: CASSRGSMNTEAFF. The CDR3 region has the DNA TGCGCCAGCAGCCGTGGCAGCATGAACACTGAAGCTTTCTTT. The chain is built from TRBV5-1 and TRBJ1-1; no clear D. V was cut by 4 bases and J by 0 bases, with 10 bases left in between. Germline CDR1 SGHRS, CDR2 YFSETQ. CDR3 length equals 14 residues.

In its sample, this clonotype was seen a few times. The chain has TRBV12-3 or TRBV12-4 and TRBJ2-1; 8 bases match TRBD2. CDR3 length: 16 amino acids. V lost 5 bases to trimming and J lost 0 bases; unmatched junction nucleotides: 6. The CDR3 loop reads CASSRSGVSSYNEQFF. The CDR3 nucleotides read TGTGCCAGCAGTCGTAGCGGGGTTAGCTCCTACAATGAGCAGTTCTTC.

This clonotype has a handful of counts. The rearrangement uses TRBV7-8 and TRBJ2-2; maybe TRBD2 (6 bases). This CDR3 is built from 16 residues. Trimming removed 0 bases at V and 5 bases at J, with 13 bases between. CDR1 and CDR2 from the germline V gene are SGHVS and FQNEAQ. Here the CDR3 reads CASSLAGGASTGELFF. The CDR3 region has the DNA TGTGCCAGCAGCTTAGCCGGGGGTGCATCGACCGGGGAGCTGTTTTTT.

This clonotype was detected a few times. This chain connects TRBV20-1 to TRBJ2-7; 9 nucleotides agree with TRBD1. With 1 base clipped from V and 0 bases from J, the junction kept 16 bases outside the gene matches. The CDR3 runs 19 residues. The germline V gene encodes CDR1 DFQATT and CDR2 SNEGSKA (reference sequence). Here the CDR3 reads CSARVPGDRATPYSYEQYF. The CDR3 DNA follows: TGCAGTGCTAGAGTACCCGGGGACAGGGCCACCCCCTACTCCTACGAGCAGTACTTC.

This clonotype has more than one count but fewer than ten. The V gene is TRBV7-9, the J gene TRBJ1-3; the D is unclear. Trimming stripped 5 bases from V and 3 bases from J, with 14 bases between. Per germline, CDR1 SEHNR and CDR2 FQNEAQ (reference sequence). CDR3 length equals 15 residues. As DNA, the CDR3 is TGTGCCAGCAGCCCCCCCCAACGCTTTGGAAACACCATATATTTT. This codes for CASSPPQRFGNTIYF. Based on the CDR3 plus reference TRBV7-9 and TRBJ1-3, the full variable domain is DTGVSQNPRHKITKRGQNVTFRCDPISEHNRLYWYRQTLGQGPEFLTYFQNEAQLEKSRLLSDRFSAERPKGSFSTLEIQRTEQGDSAMYLCASSPPQRFGNTIYFGEGSWLTVV.

In its sample, this clonotype was seen a few times. The CDR3 region has the DNA TGTGCCATGCGGGCAAATCAGCCCCAGCATTTT. Translating gives CAMRANQPQHF. The chain has TRBV27 and TRBJ1-5; D is ambiguous. The CDR3 runs to 11 residues. Germline V gene lookup returns CDR1 MNHEY and CDR2 SMNVEV (reference sequence). V shed 10 bases and J shed 4 bases, with 8 bases lying between them.

The chain recombines TRBV30 with TRBJ2-2; a weak D match, TRBD2 (5 bases). The CDR3 spans 13 residues. The V and J ends lost 7 bases and 2 bases respectively, with 11 bases between them. Germline loops: CDR1 GTSNPN, CDR2 SVGIG (reference sequence). CDR3 protein: CAYRGTNTGELFF. The DNA of the CDR3 is TGTGCCTACCGGGGTACTAACACCGGGGAGCTGTTTTTT.

The chain is built from TRBV6-1 and TRBJ1-2; D gene ambiguous. Per germline, CDR1 MNHNS and CDR2 SASEGT. This CDR3 has 12 amino acids. V gave up 11 bases and J gave up 1 base, with 11 bases separating them. CDR3 protein: CAGSPDNYGYTF. The CDR3 DNA reads as TGTGCCGGGTCGCCCGATAACTATGGCTACACCTTC.

The chain carries TRBV5-1 and TRBJ2-5; 15 bases agree with TRBD2. The CDR3 is 14 amino acids. Germline CDR1 SGHRS, CDR2 YFSETQ. The junction had 0 bases not matched to a gene; V was cut back by 7 bases and J by 2 bases. The CDR3 region is CASGLAGGQETQYF. Written as DNA, the CDR3 is TGCGCCAGCGGACTAGCGGGGGGGCAAGAGACCCAGTACTTC.

This sequence joins TRBV5-1 and TRBJ2-5; D call uncertain. Deletions cut 5 bases from V and 5 bases from J, with 13 bases between. Looked up from germline, CDR1 is SGHRS and CDR2 is YFSETQ. The CDR3 has 13 amino acids. The CDR3 sequence is CASSVVPWETQYF. Written as DNA, the CDR3 is TGCGCCAGCAGTGTGGTCCCTTGGGAGACCCAGTACTTC.

The rearrangement joins TRBV11-3 to TRBJ2-2; no firm D call. V was pared by 0 bases and J by 3 bases, with 11 bases between. Germline V gene data show CDR1 as SGHNT and CDR2 as YENEEA. There are 16 residues in the CDR3. CDR3 loop: CASSLDRWRYTGELFF. The CDR3 nucleotides are TGTGCCAGCAGCTTAGATCGTTGGAGATACACCGGGGAGCTGTTTTTT.

This clonotype was seen only a few times. This chain joins TRBV12-3 or TRBV12-4 and TRBJ2-5, with a tentative D call TRBD1 (5 bases). The germline V and J ends were trimmed by 6 bases and 2 bases, with 7 bases remaining between them. This CDR3 comprises 12 residues. The CDR3 reads CASRRQQETQYF. CDR3 sequence (DNA): TGTGCCAGCAGAAGACAGCAAGAGACCCAGTACTTC.

This clonotype was recorded only once. This sequence joins TRBV6-1 and TRBJ2-1, with 8 positions matching TRBD1. Germline CDR1 is MNHNS and CDR2 is SASEGT. The CDR3 has 16 residues. The V segment lost 3 bases and the J segment 2 bases; nucleotides outside the gene matches: 6. This CDR3 reads CASSDRGRGTYNEQFF. DNA of the CDR3: TGTGCCAGCAGTGACAGGGGGCGCGGAACCTACAATGAGCAGTTCTTC.

This clonotype turned up a few times. V gene TRBV19 combines with J gene TRBJ2-6, with 8 bases identical to TRBD2. Germline V CDR1 and CDR2: LNHDA, SQIVND (reference sequence). With 7 bases clipped from V and 1 base from J, the junction kept 9 bases outside the gene matches. The CDR3 totals 17 residues. The CDR3, as DNA: TGTGCCAGTATTAGCGGGGCCGCTCCATCTGGGGCCAACGTCCTGACTTTC. Translating it yields CASISGAAPSGANVLTF.

This clonotype was seen only a few times. The chain uses TRBV7-6 and TRBJ1-5; no definite D call. Looked up from germline, CDR1 is SGHVS and CDR2 is FNYEAQ. Trimming stripped 1 base from V and 4 bases from J, with 5 bases between. This CDR3 has 13 amino acids. The CDR3 spells CASSLDRNQPQHF. The CDR3, as DNA: TGTGCCAGCAGCTTAGACAGAAATCAGCCCCAGCATTTT.

This sequence joins TRBV20-1 and TRBJ2-3, with TRBD2 identical over 9 bases. The germline gives CDR1 DFQATT, CDR2 SNEGSKA (reference sequence). This CDR3 contains 16 residues. Unmatched junction bases numbered 10, after V lost 0 bases and J lost 6 bases. The CDR3 nucleotides read TGCAGTGCTAGAGATGGGCGGGGGGGCTTGTCGGATACGCAGTATTTT. It translates to CSARDGRGGLSDTQYF.

This clonotype came up a few times. This sequence joins TRBV4-1 and TRBJ1-4; weak D call: TRBD1 (5 bases). Germline lookup yields CDR1 MGHRA and CDR2 YSYEKL. Trimming left V 3 bases short and J 7 bases short, with 18 bases between. This CDR3 has 16 amino acids. CDR3 bases: TGCGCCAGCAGCCACCGGGACCTGGCGCCCATTGAAAAACTGTTTTTT. It codes for CASSHRDLAPIEKLFF.

This sequence joins TRBV7-3 and TRBJ1-1, with a tentative D call TRBD1 (6 bases). Germline loops: CDR1 SGHTA, CDR2 FQGTGA. Trimming removed 5 bases from V and 11 bases from J, with 18 bases in between. This CDR3 comprises 13 residues. The CDR3 bases are TGTGCCAGCAGCGAAAGGGGGATGGGTGAGGCTTTCTTT. Amino acids: CASSERGMGEAFF.